This record looks at one T cell receptor beta chain sequence and its context. The data originate from a study of cytomegalovirus exposure and HLA in healthy donors. Vbeta (60) and Jbeta (13) primers were used in the PCR. TCRdb keeps only in-frame clones here, not all; method: immunoSEQ multiplex PCR. The table has around 100,000 clones, around 84% seen once. Germline V gene lookup returns CDR1 SGHTA and CDR2 FQGNSA. The CDR3 runs to 14 residues. J gave up 5 bases and V 7 bases, and 11 bases lay outside the gene matches. The chain joins TRBV7-2 to TRBJ2-7; TRBD2 agrees at 7 bases. Sequenced: PBMCs. This TCR was sampled from a woman under 30 in good health and CMV-seronegative. The CDR3 reads CASTGGRAPHEQYF. The CDR3 DNA reads TGTGCCAGCACCGGAGGGAGGGCCCCCCACGAGCAGTACTTC.